This TCR beta chain stems from a study of T cells after yellow fever vaccination. MiXCR, applied by TCRdb to the 5' RACE reads, yields one record per CDR3 protein. The table records approximately 580,000 distinct CDR3 sequences, about a sixth of them present only once. To note about this clonotype: Its antigen is not identified.

Study-wide points: At approximately 95% for CD4 and around 91% for CD8, most primary-vaccination clones showed up again after the booster.

Source: PBMCs, taken 5 to 6 days after the first yellow fever vaccination. This TCR derives from a man aged 18 to 35 who received the YFV17D yellow fever vaccine.

CDR3 DNA sequence: TGTGCCAGCAGCTTAGGGCAGACGGGCTCTGGAAACACCATATATTTT. It translates to CASSLGQTGSGNTIYF. The chain uses TRBV7-6 and TRBJ1-3, with D hard to call. This CDR3 has 16 amino acids. V lost 1 base to trimming and J lost 0 bases, with 10 bases between them. Per germline, CDR1 SGHVS and CDR2 FNYEAQ.